These T cell receptor beta chains were read from a single sample in a study of response to subunit inactivated influenza vaccine. TCRdb re-called the RT-PCR reads through MiXCR, storing one row per CDR3 protein. The sample lists over 450,000 distinct CDR3 sequences, approximately 13% occurring once. Sequenced here: PBMCs from blood, sampled 45 days after vaccination. The receptor set was obtained from a man aged 50 to 59 who received an inactivated influenza vaccine. Each CDR3 is given with its conserved first and last residue. Fields, in order: clone size, D gene, J gene, V gene, CDR3 DNA, CDR3 protein. The D gene is left open where the match is weak. A row's size may be missing; if present it is once, few, many or a size class.

clone size: NA; D gene: TRBD1; J gene: TRBJ2-7; V gene: TRBV5-1; CDR3 DNA: TGCGCCAGCAGCCACGGGACAGGGGGAGGATCCTACGAGCAGTACTTC; CDR3 protein: CASSHGTGGGSYEQYF
clone size: NA; D gene: NA; J gene: TRBJ2-3; V gene: TRBV12-3/TRBV12-4; CDR3 DNA: TGTGCCAGCGGAGCGGGTCCCCGAGGAGATACGCAGTATTTT; CDR3 protein: CASGAGPRGDTQYF
clone size: NA; D gene: NA; J gene: TRBJ1-4; V gene: TRBV7-2; CDR3 DNA: TGTGCCAGCAGCACCAGGGTGTCTACTAATGAAAAACTGTTTTTT; CDR3 protein: CASSTRVSTNEKLFF
clone size: NA; D gene: NA; J gene: TRBJ2-7; V gene: TRBV28; CDR3 DNA: TGTGCCAGCAGCCCCCCCCAGGAGCAGTACTTC; CDR3 protein: CASSPPQEQYF
clone size: few; D gene: TRBD2; J gene: TRBJ2-1; V gene: TRBV20-1; CDR3 DNA: TGCAGTGCTTCCCCGACTAGCGGCGCTTACAATGAGCAGTTCTTC; CDR3 protein: CSASPTSGAYNEQFF
clone size: many; D gene: NA; J gene: TRBJ2-1; V gene: TRBV4-3; CDR3 DNA: TGCGCCAGCAGCCAAACACCGACTGGAGAGCAGTTCTTC; CDR3 protein: CASSQTPTGEQFF
clone size: NA; D gene: TRBD1; J gene: TRBJ2-1; V gene: TRBV4-2; CDR3 DNA: TGTGCCAGCAGCCAAGAGAAAGGGGGCGTCTACAATGAGCAGTTCTTC; CDR3 protein: CASSQEKGGVYNEQFF
clone size: few; D gene: TRBD2; J gene: TRBJ2-7; V gene: TRBV20-1; CDR3 DNA: TGCAGTGCTTTTAGCGGGACCCCTGGCGAGCAGTACTTC; CDR3 protein: CSAFSGTPGEQYF
clone size: few; D gene: NA; J gene: TRBJ1-2; V gene: TRBV4-1; CDR3 DNA: TGCGCCAGCAGCCAAGTGCCGAACTATGGCTACACCTTC; CDR3 protein: CASSQVPNYGYTF
clone size: few; D gene: NA; J gene: TRBJ1-6; V gene: TRBV4-1; CDR3 DNA: TGCGCCAGCAGCCAAGGGACAGTGTCACCCCTCCACTTT; CDR3 protein: CASSQGTVSPLHF
clone size: few; D gene: NA; J gene: TRBJ1-3; V gene: TRBV11-1; CDR3 DNA: TGTGCCAGCAGCTTATCAAATGGCAGGCGGGAAAGGGCTGGAAACACCATATATTTT; CDR3 protein: CASSLSNGRRERAGNTIYF
clone size: NA; D gene: NA; J gene: TRBJ1-1; V gene: TRBV5-1; CDR3 DNA: TGCGCCAGCCACCCTCAGGAGGACCTCACTGAAGCTTTCTTT; CDR3 protein: CASHPQEDLTEAFF
clone size: once; D gene: NA; J gene: TRBJ1-4; V gene: TRBV15; CDR3 DNA: TGTGCCACCTCAAACCCGACGATGTTTAATGAAAAACTGTTTTTT; CDR3 protein: CATSNPTMFNEKLFF
clone size: many; D gene: TRBD1; J gene: TRBJ2-2; V gene: TRBV7-2; CDR3 DNA: TGTGCCAGCAGCGGGGACAGGGGTTACACCGGGGAGCTGTTTTTT; CDR3 protein: CASSGDRGYTGELFF
clone size: NA; D gene: NA; J gene: TRBJ2-4; V gene: TRBV27; CDR3 DNA: TGTGCCAGCAGTTCGGGACTTAGGAACATTCAGTACTTC; CDR3 protein: CASSSGLRNIQYF
clone size: NA; D gene: TRBD2; J gene: TRBJ2-1; V gene: TRBV29-1; CDR3 DNA: TGCAGCGTTGATTCTAGAGTGCTAGCGGGCAATGAGCAGTTCTTC; CDR3 protein: CSVDSRVLAGNEQFF
clone size: many; D gene: NA; J gene: TRBJ2-2; V gene: TRBV7-2; CDR3 DNA: TGTGCCAGCAGCTTATCGACACGCGGGGAGCTGTTTTTT; CDR3 protein: CASSLSTRGELFF
clone size: NA; D gene: NA; J gene: TRBJ2-3; V gene: TRBV7-9; CDR3 DNA: TGTGCCAGCACCCTCTACGACACAGATACGCAGTATTTT; CDR3 protein: CASTLYDTDTQYF
clone size: few; D gene: TRBD1; J gene: TRBJ2-2; V gene: TRBV4-1; CDR3 DNA: TGCGCCAGCAGCCCCACCTCAGGGGGATCCGGGGAGCTGTTTTTT; CDR3 protein: CASSPTSGGSGELFF
clone size: few; D gene: TRBD1; J gene: TRBJ1-2; V gene: TRBV11-2; CDR3 DNA: TGTGCCAGCAGCATGCTTCCGGGACAGGCCTCAATGGGCTATGGCTACACCTTC; CDR3 protein: CASSMLPGQASMGYGYTF
clone size: few; D gene: TRBD2; J gene: TRBJ2-7; V gene: TRBV5-5; CDR3 DNA: TGTGCCAGCAGCTCGGAGCGGGGGCCCGCCTACGAGCAGTACTTC; CDR3 protein: CASSSERGPAYEQYF
clone size: few; D gene: TRBD1; J gene: TRBJ2-7; V gene: TRBV12-3/TRBV12-4; CDR3 DNA: TGTGCCAGCAGTTTCCTCGACAGGGCCTACGAGCAGTACTTC; CDR3 protein: CASSFLDRAYEQYF
clone size: NA; D gene: TRBD2; J gene: TRBJ2-7; V gene: TRBV4-2; CDR3 DNA: TGTGCCATCAGCCAAGAGAGGCTAGCGGGAGGGCGGTCCTACGAGCAGTACTTC; CDR3 protein: CAISQERLAGGRSYEQYF
clone size: few; D gene: TRBD2; J gene: TRBJ2-3; V gene: TRBV6-5; CDR3 DNA: TGTGCCAGCAGTTACGGGACTAGCGGGATTCACACAGATACGCAGTATTTT; CDR3 protein: CASSYGTSGIHTDTQYF
clone size: NA; D gene: NA; J gene: TRBJ2-3; V gene: TRBV9; CDR3 DNA: TGTGCCAGCAGCGTTCAAGCTGGCACAGATACGCAGTATTTT; CDR3 protein: CASSVQAGTDTQYF
clone size: few; D gene: NA; J gene: TRBJ2-5; V gene: TRBV24-1; CDR3 DNA: TGTGCCACCAGTGATTTTTACAACACCCAAGAGACCCAGTACTTC; CDR3 protein: CATSDFYNTQETQYF
clone size: few; D gene: TRBD2; J gene: TRBJ2-7; V gene: TRBV5-1; CDR3 DNA: TGCGCCAGCAGCTTGGGGGCTAGCGGGCCAGCCTACGAGCAGTACTTC; CDR3 protein: CASSLGASGPAYEQYF
clone size: many; D gene: NA; J gene: TRBJ2-1; V gene: TRBV5-1; CDR3 DNA: TGCGCCAGCAGCTTGCTGCAGGGAAGGAATAGCAATGAGCAGTTCTTC; CDR3 protein: CASSLLQGRNSNEQFF
clone size: many; D gene: TRBD2; J gene: TRBJ2-1; V gene: TRBV24-1; CDR3 DNA: TGTGCCACCAGTGACCTCGGGGCGGGGGGCCAATACAATGAGCAGTTCTTC; CDR3 protein: CATSDLGAGGQYNEQFF
clone size: many; D gene: NA; J gene: TRBJ1-1; V gene: TRBV19; CDR3 DNA: TGTGCCAGTAGTCCTCGGGGGTACACTGAAGCTTTCTTT; CDR3 protein: CASSPRGYTEAFF
clone size: few; D gene: NA; J gene: TRBJ2-1; V gene: TRBV15; CDR3 DNA: TGTGCCACCAGCAGAAGGGGGGCGAACTACAATGAGCAGTTCTTC; CDR3 protein: CATSRRGANYNEQFF
clone size: NA; D gene: NA; J gene: TRBJ2-2; V gene: TRBV7-2; CDR3 DNA: TGTGCCAGCAGCTTAATGGGCATCGGGGCCACCGGGGAGCTGTTTTTT; CDR3 protein: CASSLMGIGATGELFF
clone size: NA; D gene: TRBD1; J gene: TRBJ2-7; V gene: TRBV7-8; CDR3 DNA: TGTGCCAGCAGCTTGCTTACAGGGGGCGCAATCCACGAGCAGTACTTC; CDR3 protein: CASSLLTGGAIHEQYF
clone size: NA; D gene: TRBD1; J gene: TRBJ2-5; V gene: TRBV5-6; CDR3 DNA: TGTGCCAGCAGCGAGACAGGGGCTCGTGGGGAGACCCAGTACTTC; CDR3 protein: CASSETGARGETQYF
clone size: few; D gene: NA; J gene: TRBJ2-7; V gene: TRBV20-1; CDR3 DNA: TGCAGTGCTAGAGGGGAAACGCTAATCGTCACCTACGAGCAGTACTTC; CDR3 protein: CSARGETLIVTYEQYF
clone size: many; D gene: NA; J gene: TRBJ1-3; V gene: TRBV7-2; CDR3 DNA: TGTGCCAGCAGCTTATTCCACACATCCTCCTCTGGAAACACCATATATTTT; CDR3 protein: CASSLFHTSSSGNTIYF
clone size: few; D gene: NA; J gene: TRBJ1-3; V gene: TRBV7-2; CDR3 DNA: TGTGCCAGCAGCTACCTCCCAGGGAGGGGAAACACCATATATTTT; CDR3 protein: CASSYLPGRGNTIYF
clone size: few; D gene: NA; J gene: TRBJ2-1; V gene: TRBV20-1; CDR3 DNA: TGCAGTGCTACCATCTGGAAGGAGCAGTTCTTC; CDR3 protein: CSATIWKEQFF
clone size: NA; D gene: NA; J gene: TRBJ2-1; V gene: TRBV7-2; CDR3 DNA: TGTGCCAGCAGCCAAGTTGGAATTCAGGGGAATGAGCAGTTCTTC; CDR3 protein: CASSQVGIQGNEQFF
clone size: few; D gene: NA; J gene: TRBJ1-2; V gene: TRBV6-5; CDR3 DNA: TGTGCCAGCAGTTACTCGGGACACTATGGCTACACCTTC; CDR3 protein: CASSYSGHYGYTF
clone size: NA; D gene: NA; J gene: TRBJ2-1; V gene: TRBV5-1; CDR3 DNA: TGCGCCAGCATCTCGAAAGGGGTGCATTCCTACAATGAGCAGTTCTTC; CDR3 protein: CASISKGVHSYNEQFF